These T cell receptor beta chains were read from a single sample in a study of molecular identifiers for immune sequencing clone quantification. Via MiXCR, TCRdb re-called the PCR reads, giving one row per CDR3 protein. The sample carries 460,000 or so distinct CDR3 sequences, 25% recorded once. Input material: naive CD8+ T cells from blood, with Jurkat cell RNA spiked in. The receptors derive from a human donor in good health. Some libraries in this study had Jurkat cell RNA spiked in. Each CDR3 is given without its conserved first and last residue. Fields, in order: J gene, CDR3 length, V gene, CDR3 protein.

TRBJ2-5	14	TRBV6-2/TRBV6-3	ASSYEGLKNQETQY
TRBJ1-1	15	TRBV14	ASSQDRAQKLNTEAF
TRBJ2-3	14	TRBV28	ASSLLSGRASDTQY
TRBJ2-1	15	TRBV12-3/TRBV12-4	ASSPSGSWSSYNEQF
TRBJ1-6	14	TRBV19	VSSPAMDSYNSPLH
TRBJ1-2	11	TRBV7-9	ASSLVYNYGYT
TRBJ2-3	14	TRBV9	ASSPQFGRGTDTQY
TRBJ1-4	11	TRBV30	AWSDGTNEKLF
TRBJ2-7	11	TRBV7-9	ASSLSVSYEQY
TRBJ1-2	13	TRBV14	ASSQEARTAYGYT
TRBJ2-2	13	TRBV29-1	SVEDHQGGTGELL
TRBJ1-1	12	TRBV7-2	ASSLEQGWTEAF
TRBJ2-2	15	TRBV9	ASSVPTSVSNTGELF
TRBJ2-7	14	TRBV10-3	AISDPGRISSYEQY
TRBJ2-2	13	TRBV20-1	SARDHRADTGELF
TRBJ2-3	14	TRBV12-3/TRBV12-4	ASSLVLAASTDTQY
TRBJ2-7	13	TRBV29-1	SVEDYGPVGLEQY
TRBJ2-5	14	TRBV6-2/TRBV6-3	ASSYAGGSHRETQY
TRBJ1-1	13	TRBV7-9	ASSLRTGANTEAF
TRBJ2-5	14	TRBV20-1	SARAISGDNQETQY
TRBJ2-5	12	TRBV6-2/TRBV6-3	ASRGLAPPETQY
TRBJ2-7	12	TRBV30	AWSQVAGAREQY
TRBJ1-3	11	TRBV12-3/TRBV12-4	ASSLDSRNTIY
TRBJ1-2	13	TRBV28	ASSSRIRINYGYT
TRBJ2-3	13	TRBV4-3	ASSQDLDQSLTQY
TRBJ1-5	10	TRBV6-6	ASSYPFQPQH
TRBJ1-4	14	TRBV18	ASSPGERGHDEKLF
TRBJ2-7	11	TRBV20-1	SAWGSGMYEQY
TRBJ2-3	12	TRBV20-1	SASSDISTDTQY
TRBJ2-1	17	TRBV4-1	ASSPRSSGGAGVDNEQF
TRBJ2-1	12	TRBV7-2	ASSPWTVYNEQF
TRBJ1-1	12	TRBV6-2/TRBV6-3	ASSSIGGGTEAF
TRBJ2-2	13	TRBV4-1	ASSQTRANTGELF
TRBJ2-7	13	TRBV7-6	ASSLPGTSFGEQY
TRBJ2-3	14	TRBV7-2	ASSLTLQPLTDTQY
TRBJ2-7	13	TRBV27	ASSTRDPVVYEQY
TRBJ1-1	12	TRBV6-2/TRBV6-3	ASSYTGINTEAF
TRBJ2-7	11	TRBV10-3	AISEADSYEQY
TRBJ2-3	13	TRBV4-3	ASSQEGRGPDTQY
TRBJ2-1	13	TRBV28	ASSFVPWGTNEQF
TRBJ2-7	10	TRBV5-8	ASSEGYYEQY
TRBJ2-3	15	TRBV6-1	ASGGFRGFLSTDTQY
TRBJ1-2	14	TRBV13	ASSPFDSINYYGYT
TRBJ2-1	10	TRBV29-1	SGTTTNNEQF
TRBJ2-7	12	TRBV5-8	ASSILQGNYEQY
TRBJ2-3	12	TRBV7-9	ASSLETSADTQY
TRBJ1-3	16	TRBV7-2	ASSGPGDRGGPGNTIY
TRBJ1-5	12	TRBV4-1	ASSQGTGFQPQH
TRBJ1-6	14	TRBV7-9	ASSSGTGVQESPLH
TRBJ2-3	16	TRBV28	ASSPPRATSGRAYLFN
TRBJ2-3	13	TRBV27	ASSTTGDFTDTQY
TRBJ1-1	14	TRBV28	ASSPYGTGGRTEAF
TRBJ2-1	13	TRBV7-8	ASSTQGSSYNEQF